This T cell receptor (beta chain) comes out of a study of T-cell memory formation after mild COVID-19. This CDR3 has 14 residues. From germline, CDR1 is SGHDT and CDR2 YYEEEE. V was cut by 0 bases and J by 3 bases, with 10 bases left in between. This clonotype was detected only a few times. The antigen remains unidentified. Whole-study findings and limits: Some clones that responded were present in memory (sampled pre-infection), which suggests cross-reactive memory joined.

5'RACE, which relied on constant-segment primers, yielded TCR alpha and TCR beta cDNA libraries carrying sample barcodes and UMIs. One entry per CDR3 protein results from TCRdb running MiXCR on the 5' RACE reads. This sample has fewer than 650,000 distinct CDR3 sequences, with 17% found just once. The sample was PBMCs or a T cell subset sorted from them (not recorded which). This chain uses TRBV5-6 with TRBJ2-7, with D possibly matching TRBD2 (6 bases). The sequence was collected from an adult woman who had mild COVID-19 (a few samples of this study predate the infection). Cell type and time point are not known. In DNA, the CDR3 is TGTGCCAGCAGCTTGGGACTAGTGGACTACGAGCAGTACTTC. It codes for CASSLGLVDYEQYF.